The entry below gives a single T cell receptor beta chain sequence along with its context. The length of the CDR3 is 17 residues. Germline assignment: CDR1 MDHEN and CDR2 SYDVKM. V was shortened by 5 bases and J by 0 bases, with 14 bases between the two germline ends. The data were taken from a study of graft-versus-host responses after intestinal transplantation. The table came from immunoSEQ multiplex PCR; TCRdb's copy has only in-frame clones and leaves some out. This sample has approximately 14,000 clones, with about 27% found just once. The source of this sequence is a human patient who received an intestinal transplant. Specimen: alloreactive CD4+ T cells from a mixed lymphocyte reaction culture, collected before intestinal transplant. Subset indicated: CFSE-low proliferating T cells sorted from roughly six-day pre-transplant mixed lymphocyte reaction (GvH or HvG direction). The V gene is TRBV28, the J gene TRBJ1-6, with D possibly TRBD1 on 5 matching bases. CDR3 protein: CASSPALRGSYNSPLHF. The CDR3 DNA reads TGTGCCAGCAGTCCCGCCCTAAGGGGCTCCTATAATTCACCCCTCCACTTT.